The clone carrying this TCR beta chain was seen a handful of times. What it binds is unknown. This CDR3 comprises 14 residues. The ends were cut back, 7 bases at V and 0 bases at J, with 11 bases in the middle. The data stem from a study of T-cell memory formation after mild COVID-19. Whole-study context: TCR clusters showed largely donor specificity. Study results and caveats: Balance between CD4 and CD8 was seen in clones contracting day 15 to 85, and a CD4+ lean was seen in later expanders. Pre-infection memory showed some responding clones, and this suggested that cross-reactive memory joined.

A single record per CDR3 protein comes from TCRdb applying MiXCR to the 5' RACE reads. This sample has approximately 240,000 distinct CDR3 sequences, with approximately 16% found just once. V is TRBV12-3 or TRBV12-4 and J is TRBJ2-3; D gene unclear. Sequencing used PBMCs or a T cell subset sorted from them (not recorded which). This TCR derives from a man between 18 and 29 years old who had mild COVID-19 (a few samples of this study predate the infection). Cell type and time point are not known. The CDR3 loop is CASTLTASTDTQYF. The CDR3 nucleotides read TGTGCCAGCACACTCACGGCTAGCACAGATACGCAGTATTTT.